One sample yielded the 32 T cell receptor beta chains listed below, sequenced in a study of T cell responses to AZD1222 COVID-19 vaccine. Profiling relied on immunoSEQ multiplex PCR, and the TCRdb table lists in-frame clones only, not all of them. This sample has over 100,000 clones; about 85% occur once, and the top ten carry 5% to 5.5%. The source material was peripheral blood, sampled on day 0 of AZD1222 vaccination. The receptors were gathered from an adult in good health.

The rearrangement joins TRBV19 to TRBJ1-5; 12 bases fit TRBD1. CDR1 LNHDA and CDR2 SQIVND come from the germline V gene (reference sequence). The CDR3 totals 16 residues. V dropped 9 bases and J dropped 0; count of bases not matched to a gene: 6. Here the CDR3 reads CASWDRGLYSNQPQHF. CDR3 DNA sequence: TGTGCCAGCTGGGACAGGGGGCTCTATAGCAATCAGCCCCAGCATTTT.

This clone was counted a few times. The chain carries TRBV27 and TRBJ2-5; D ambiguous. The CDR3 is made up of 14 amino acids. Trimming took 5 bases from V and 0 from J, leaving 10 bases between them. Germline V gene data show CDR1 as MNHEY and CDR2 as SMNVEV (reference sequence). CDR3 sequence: CASSPPMYQETQYF. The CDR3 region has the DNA TGTGCCAGCAGTCCCCCAATGTACCAAGAGACCCAGTACTTC.

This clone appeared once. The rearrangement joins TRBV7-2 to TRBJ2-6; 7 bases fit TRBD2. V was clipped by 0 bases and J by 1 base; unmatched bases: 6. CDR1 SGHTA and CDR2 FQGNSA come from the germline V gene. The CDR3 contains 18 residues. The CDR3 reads CASSLAPSGVSGANVLTF. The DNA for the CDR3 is TGTGCCAGCAGCTTAGCACCCAGCGGGGTTTCTGGGGCCAACGTCCTGACTTTC. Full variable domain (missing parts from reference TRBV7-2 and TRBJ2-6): GAGVSQSPSNKVTEKGKDVELRCDPISGHTALYWYRQSLGQGLEFLIYFQGNSAPDKSGLPSDRFSAERTGGSVSTLTIQRTQQEDSAVYLCASSLAPSGVSGANVLTFGAGSRLTVL.

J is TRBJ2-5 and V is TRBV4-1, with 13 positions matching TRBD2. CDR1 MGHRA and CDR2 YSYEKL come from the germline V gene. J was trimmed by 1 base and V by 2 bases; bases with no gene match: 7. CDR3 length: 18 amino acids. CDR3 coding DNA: TGCGCCAGCAGCCAAACCCCAGGGACTAGCGGGACCCAAGAGACCCAGTACTTC. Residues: CASSQTPGTSGTQETQYF.

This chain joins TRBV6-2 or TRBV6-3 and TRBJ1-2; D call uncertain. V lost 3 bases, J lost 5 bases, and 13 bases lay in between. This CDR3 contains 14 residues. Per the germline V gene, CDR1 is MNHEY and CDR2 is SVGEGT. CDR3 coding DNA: TGTGCCAGCAGTTATTCGGTCGGAGAGTATGGCTACACCTTC. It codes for CASSYSVGEYGYTF.

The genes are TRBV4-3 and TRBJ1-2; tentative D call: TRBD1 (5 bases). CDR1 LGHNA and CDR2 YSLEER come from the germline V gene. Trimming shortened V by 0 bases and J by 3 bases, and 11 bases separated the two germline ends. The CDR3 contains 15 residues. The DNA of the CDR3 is TGCGCCAGCAGCCAAGATCCAGGGAACTACTATGGCTACACCTTC. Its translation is CASSQDPGNYYGYTF.

This chain's CDR3 is CSVGAQGLTGNTIYF. For the CDR3, the DNA is TGCAGCGTTGGCGCACAGGGGCTAACTGGAAACACCATATATTTT. J is TRBJ1-3 and V is TRBV29-1; TRBD1 aligns across 7 bases. Germline lookup yields CDR1 SQVTM and CDR2 ANQGSEA. V dropped 4 bases and J dropped 2; count of bases not matched to a gene: 8. The CDR3 is 15 residues long.

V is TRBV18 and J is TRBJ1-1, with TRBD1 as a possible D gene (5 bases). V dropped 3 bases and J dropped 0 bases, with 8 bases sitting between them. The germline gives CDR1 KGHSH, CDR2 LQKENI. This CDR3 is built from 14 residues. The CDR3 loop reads CASSPWGLNTEAFF. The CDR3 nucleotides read TGTGCCAGCTCACCTTGGGGGTTGAACACTGAAGCTTTCTTT.

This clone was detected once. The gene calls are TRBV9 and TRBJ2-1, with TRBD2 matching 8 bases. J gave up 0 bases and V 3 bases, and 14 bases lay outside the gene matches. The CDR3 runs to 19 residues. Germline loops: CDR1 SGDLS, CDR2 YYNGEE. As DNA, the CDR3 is TGTGCCAGCAGCGCAGTAGCTGATCAGCGGGGGTACTCCTACAATGAGCAGTTCTTC. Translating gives CASSAVADQRGYSYNEQFF. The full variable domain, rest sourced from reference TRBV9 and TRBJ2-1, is DSGVTQTPKHLITATGQRVTLRCSPRSGDLSVYWYQQSLDQGLQFLIQYYNGEERAKGNILERFSAQQFPDLHSELNLSSLELGDSALYFCASSAVADQRGYSYNEQFFGPGTRLTVL.

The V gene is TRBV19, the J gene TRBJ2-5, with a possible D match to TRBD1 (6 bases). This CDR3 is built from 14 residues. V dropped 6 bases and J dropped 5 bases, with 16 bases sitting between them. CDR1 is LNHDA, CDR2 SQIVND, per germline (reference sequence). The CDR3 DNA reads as TGTGCCAGTAGGAAGGGGTACAGGGAGGAGACCCAGTACTTC. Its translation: CASRKGYREETQYF.

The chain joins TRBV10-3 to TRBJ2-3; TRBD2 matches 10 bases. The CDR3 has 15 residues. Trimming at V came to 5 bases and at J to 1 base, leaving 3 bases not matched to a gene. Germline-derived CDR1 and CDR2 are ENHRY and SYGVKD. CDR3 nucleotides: TGTGCCATCAGTTCCGGGACTAGCGGCACAGATACGCAGTATTTT. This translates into CAISSGTSGTDTQYF.

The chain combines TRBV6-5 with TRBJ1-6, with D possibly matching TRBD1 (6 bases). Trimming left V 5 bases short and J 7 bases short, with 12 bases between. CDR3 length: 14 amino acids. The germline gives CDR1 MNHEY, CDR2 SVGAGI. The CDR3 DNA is TGTGCCAGCAGTCCTTGGACAGCCAATTCACCCCTCCACTTT. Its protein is CASSPWTANSPLHF.

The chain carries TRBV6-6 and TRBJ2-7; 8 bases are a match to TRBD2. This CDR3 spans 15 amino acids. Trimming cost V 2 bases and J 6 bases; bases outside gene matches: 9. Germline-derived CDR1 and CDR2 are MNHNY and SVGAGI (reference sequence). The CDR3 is CASSYAPGLVGEQYF. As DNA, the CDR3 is TGTGCCAGCAGTTACGCCCCGGGACTAGTCGGCGAGCAGTACTTC.

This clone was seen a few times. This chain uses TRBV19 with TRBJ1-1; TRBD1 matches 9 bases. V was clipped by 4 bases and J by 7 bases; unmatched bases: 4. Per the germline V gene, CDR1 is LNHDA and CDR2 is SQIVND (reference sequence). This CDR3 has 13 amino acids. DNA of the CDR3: TGTGCCAGTAGTACAAACAGGGGGCGTGAAGCTTTCTTT. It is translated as CASSTNRGREAFF.

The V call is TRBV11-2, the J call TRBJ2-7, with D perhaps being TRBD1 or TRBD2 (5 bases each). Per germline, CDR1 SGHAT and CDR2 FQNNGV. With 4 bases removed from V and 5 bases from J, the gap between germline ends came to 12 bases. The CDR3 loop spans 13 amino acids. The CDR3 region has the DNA TGTGCCAGCAGCTCCGGGTTGGGGGACGAGCAGTACTTC. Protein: CASSSGLGDEQYF.

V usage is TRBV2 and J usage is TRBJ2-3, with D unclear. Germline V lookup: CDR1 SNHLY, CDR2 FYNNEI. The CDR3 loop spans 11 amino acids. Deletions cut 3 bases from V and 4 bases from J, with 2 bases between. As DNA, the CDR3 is TGTGCCAGCAGTGACCCAGATACGCAGTATTTT. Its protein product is CASSDPDTQYF. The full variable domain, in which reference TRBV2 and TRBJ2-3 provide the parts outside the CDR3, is EPEVTQTPSHQVTQMGQEVILRCVPISNHLYFYWYRQILGQKVEFLVSFYNNEISEKSEIFDDQFSVERPDGSNFTLKIRSTKLEDSAMYFCASSDPDTQYFGPGTRLTVL.

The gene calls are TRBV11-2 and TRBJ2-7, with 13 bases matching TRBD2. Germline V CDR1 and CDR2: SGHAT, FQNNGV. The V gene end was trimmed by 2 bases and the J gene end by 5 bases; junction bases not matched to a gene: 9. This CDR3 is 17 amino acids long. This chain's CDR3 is CASSLFYTSGRENEQYF. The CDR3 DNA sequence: TGTGCCAGCAGCTTATTCTACACTAGCGGGAGGGAGAACGAGCAGTACTTC.

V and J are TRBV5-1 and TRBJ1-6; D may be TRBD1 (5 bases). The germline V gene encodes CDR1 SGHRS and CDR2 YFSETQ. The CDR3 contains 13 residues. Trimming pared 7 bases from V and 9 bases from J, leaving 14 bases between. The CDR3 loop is CASQEGNLSPLHF. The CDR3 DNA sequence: TGCGCCAGCCAGGAGGGGAATCTTTCACCCCTCCACTTT.

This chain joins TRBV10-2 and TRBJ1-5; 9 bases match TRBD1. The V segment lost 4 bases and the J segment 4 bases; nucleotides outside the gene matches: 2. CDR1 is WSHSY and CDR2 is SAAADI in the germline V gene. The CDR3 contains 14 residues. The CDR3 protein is CASSVTGGNQPQHF. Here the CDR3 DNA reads TGCGCCAGCAGTGTGACAGGGGGGAATCAGCCCCAGCATTTT.

Here the CDR3 DNA reads TGCGCCAGCAGCCAAGATCGGGCGGCCAGAACCTACAATGAGCAGTTCTTC. Protein product: CASSQDRAARTYNEQFF. The chain combines TRBV4-1 with TRBJ2-1, with D unclear. The germline CDR1 and CDR2 sequences are MGHRA and YSYEKL. V was cut by 0 bases and J by 2 bases, with 14 bases left in between. This CDR3 comprises 17 residues.

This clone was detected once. The CDR3 bases are TGTGCCACCGAGGGGACTCCTGGCTCCTACAATGAGCAGTTCTTC. It specifies CATEGTPGSYNEQFF. The rearrangement joins TRBV24-1 to TRBJ2-1; D perhaps matches TRBD2 (6 bases). Trimming removed 9 bases from V and 0 bases from J, with 14 bases in between. The CDR3 sequence is 15 residues long. Germline V CDR1 and CDR2: KGHDR, SFDVKD.

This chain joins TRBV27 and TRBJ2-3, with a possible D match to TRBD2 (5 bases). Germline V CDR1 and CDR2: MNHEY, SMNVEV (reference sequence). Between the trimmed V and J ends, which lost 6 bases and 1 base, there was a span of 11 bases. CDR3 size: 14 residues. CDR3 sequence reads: CASRLEFGTDTQYF. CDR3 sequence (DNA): TGTGCCAGCAGACTAGAGTTCGGCACAGATACGCAGTATTTT.

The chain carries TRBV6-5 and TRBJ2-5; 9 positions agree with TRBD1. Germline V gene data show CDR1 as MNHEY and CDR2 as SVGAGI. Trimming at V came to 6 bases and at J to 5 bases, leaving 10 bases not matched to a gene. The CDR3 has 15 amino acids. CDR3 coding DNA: TGTGCCAGCAGCGATACAGGGGGCTTTGGGGAGACCCAGTACTTC. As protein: CASSDTGGFGETQYF.

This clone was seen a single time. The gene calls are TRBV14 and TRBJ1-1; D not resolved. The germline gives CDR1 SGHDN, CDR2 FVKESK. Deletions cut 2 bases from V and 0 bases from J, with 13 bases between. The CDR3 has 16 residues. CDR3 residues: CASSQLSGQMNTEAFF. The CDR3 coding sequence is TGTGCCAGCAGCCAACTTTCCGGGCAGATGAACACTGAAGCTTTCTTT.

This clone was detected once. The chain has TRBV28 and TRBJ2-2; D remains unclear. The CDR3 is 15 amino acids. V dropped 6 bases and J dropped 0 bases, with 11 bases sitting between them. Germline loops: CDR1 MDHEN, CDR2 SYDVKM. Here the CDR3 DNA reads TGTGCCAGCAGCTCTCCCAATTCGAACACCGGGGAGCTGTTTTTT. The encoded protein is CASSSPNSNTGELFF. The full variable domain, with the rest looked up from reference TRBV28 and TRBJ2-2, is DVKVTQSSRYLVKRTGEKVFLECVQDMDHENMFWYRQDPGLGLRLIYFSYDVKMKEKGDIPEGYSVSREKKERFSLILESASTNQTSMYLCASSSPNSNTGELFFGEGSRLTVL.

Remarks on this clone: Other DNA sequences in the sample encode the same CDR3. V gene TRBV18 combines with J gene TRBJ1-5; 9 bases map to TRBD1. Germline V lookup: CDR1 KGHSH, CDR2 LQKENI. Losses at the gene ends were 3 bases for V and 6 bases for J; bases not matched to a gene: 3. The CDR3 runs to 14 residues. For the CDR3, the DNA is TGTGCCAGCTCACCGGGACAGGGAAGTCAGCCCCAGCATTTT. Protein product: CASSPGQGSQPQHF.

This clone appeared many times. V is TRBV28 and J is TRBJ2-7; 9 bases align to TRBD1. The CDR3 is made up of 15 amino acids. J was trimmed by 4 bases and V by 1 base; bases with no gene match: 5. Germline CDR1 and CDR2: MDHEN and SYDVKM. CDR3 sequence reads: CASSLFDRGKYEQYF. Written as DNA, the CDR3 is TGTGCCAGCAGTTTATTTGACAGGGGGAAGTACGAGCAGTACTTC.

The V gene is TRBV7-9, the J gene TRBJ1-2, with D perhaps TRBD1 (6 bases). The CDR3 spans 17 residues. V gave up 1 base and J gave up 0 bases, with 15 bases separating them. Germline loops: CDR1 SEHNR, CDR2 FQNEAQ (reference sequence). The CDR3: CASSLDGGRLANYGYTF. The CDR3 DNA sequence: TGTGCCAGCAGCTTAGACGGGGGGCGGCTAGCTAACTATGGCTACACCTTC.

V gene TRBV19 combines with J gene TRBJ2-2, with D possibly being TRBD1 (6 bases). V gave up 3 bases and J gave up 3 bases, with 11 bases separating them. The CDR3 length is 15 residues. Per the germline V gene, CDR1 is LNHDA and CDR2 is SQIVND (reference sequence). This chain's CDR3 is CASSIRGSDTGELFF. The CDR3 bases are TGTGCCAGTAGTATTAGGGGGAGTGACACCGGGGAGCTGTTTTTT.

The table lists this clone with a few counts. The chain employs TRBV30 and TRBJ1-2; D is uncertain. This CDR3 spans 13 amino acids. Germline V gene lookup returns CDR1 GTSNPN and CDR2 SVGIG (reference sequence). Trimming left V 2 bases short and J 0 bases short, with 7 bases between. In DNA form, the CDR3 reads TGTGCCTGGAGTATGGCAGCTAACTATGGCTACACCTTC. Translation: CAWSMAANYGYTF.

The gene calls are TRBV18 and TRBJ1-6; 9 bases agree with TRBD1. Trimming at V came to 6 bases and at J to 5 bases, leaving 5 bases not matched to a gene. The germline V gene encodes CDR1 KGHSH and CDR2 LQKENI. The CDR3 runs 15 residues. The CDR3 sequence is CASSQRQGDNSPLHF. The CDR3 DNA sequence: TGTGCCAGCTCGCAGAGACAGGGGGATAATTCACCCCTCCACTTT.

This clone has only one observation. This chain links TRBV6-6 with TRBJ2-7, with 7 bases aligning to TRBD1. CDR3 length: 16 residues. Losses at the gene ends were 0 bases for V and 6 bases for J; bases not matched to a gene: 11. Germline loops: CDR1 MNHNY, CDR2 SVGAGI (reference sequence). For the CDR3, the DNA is TGTGCCAGCAGTTACTCCGAATGGACAGGCTCCGGCGAGCAGTACTTC. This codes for CASSYSEWTGSGEQYF.